These 13 T cell receptor beta chains were sequenced from one sample in a study of STAT5B mutations in CD4+ large granular lymphocyte leukemia. Clones were sequenced by immunoSEQ multiplex PCR, and TCRdb holds only the in-frame ones, with some missing. Here the sample spans fewer than 25,000 clones, roughly 82% being singletons. The sequenced material came from CD4+ T cells from blood buffy coats. These TCRs come from a human donor in good health.

V is TRBV7-2 and J is TRBJ2-1; D not resolved. V was clipped by 1 base and J by 10 bases, with 8 bases between them. This CDR3 contains 12 residues. Germline V gene lookup returns CDR1 SGHTA and CDR2 FQGNSA. CDR3 sequence: CASSLGVGEQFF. CDR3 nucleotide sequence: TGTGCCAGCAGCTTAGGGGTTGGGGAGCAGTTCTTC.

This sequence joins TRBV5-1 and TRBJ2-2, with D possibly being TRBD2 (5 bases). The V gene's germline CDR1 is SGHRS and CDR2 YFSETQ. V dropped 6 bases and J dropped 4 bases, with 13 bases sitting between them. The CDR3 spans 14 residues. CDR3: CASTLSGGTGELFF. CDR3 DNA: TGCGCCAGCACCCTAAGCGGTGGCACCGGGGAGCTGTTTTTT.

This clone was counted between two and nine times. V is TRBV27 and J is TRBJ2-2; D is ambiguous. The CDR3 sequence is 14 residues long. The V end was cut by 5 bases, the J end by 6 bases, with 13 bases between. The germline V gene has CDR1 MNHEY and CDR2 SMNVEV (reference sequence). The CDR3 sequence is CASSPLLRPGELFF. Here the CDR3 DNA reads TGTGCCAGCAGTCCTCTATTGCGACCCGGGGAGCTGTTTTTT.

CDR3 sequence reads: CASSPGTLSSYEQYF. In DNA, the CDR3 is TGTGCCAGCAGCCCCGGGACTTTGAGCTCCTACGAGCAGTACTTC. This chain connects TRBV7-3 to TRBJ2-7, with a weak D call TRBD2 (6 bases). V was trimmed by 5 bases and J by 0 bases, leaving 14 bases between them. Germline loops: CDR1 SGHTA, CDR2 FQGTGA. The length of the CDR3 is 15 residues.

This sequence joins TRBV5-4 and TRBJ2-1; 15 bases fit TRBD2. V lost 2 bases to trimming and J lost 7 bases; unmatched junction nucleotides: 4. CDR1 is SGHNT and CDR2 is YYREEE in the germline V gene (reference sequence). This CDR3 spans 16 amino acids. DNA of the CDR3: TGTGCCAGCAGCTTTGCCGGGACTAGCGGGAGGAATGAGCAGTTCTTC. It yields the protein CASSFAGTSGRNEQFF. The entire variable domain, with the rest obtained from reference TRBV5-4 and TRBJ2-1, is as follows: ETGVTQSPTHLIKTRGQQVTLRCSSQSGHNTVSWYQQALGQGPQFIFQYYREEENGRGNFPPRFSGLQFPNYSSELNVNALELDDSALYLCASSFAGTSGRNEQFFGPGTRLTVL.

V and J are TRBV29-1 and TRBJ2-5; D perhaps matches TRBD2 (6 bases). Trimming removed 4 bases from V and 3 bases from J, with 9 bases in between. The CDR3 sequence is 12 residues long. CDR1 and CDR2 from the germline V gene are SQVTM and ANQGSEA. The DNA for the CDR3 is TGCAGCGTTGTTACGGGAGAAGAGACCCAGTACTTC. This codes for CSVVTGEETQYF. Combining the CDR3 with reference TRBV29-1 and TRBJ2-5 gives the whole variable domain SAVISQKPSRDICQRGTSLTIQCQVDSQVTMMFWYRQQPGQSLTLIATANQGSEATYESGFVIDKFPISRPNLTFSTLTVSNMSPEDSSIYLCSVVTGEETQYFGPGTRLLVL.

This clone was recorded only once. The rearrangement uses TRBV28 and TRBJ2-6; either TRBD1 or TRBD2 may fit D (6 bases each). V shed 2 bases and J shed 1 base, with 12 bases lying between them. This CDR3 is built from 17 residues. Per germline, CDR1 MDHEN and CDR2 SYDVKM. CDR3: CASSLRLGQSGANVLTF. Written as DNA, the CDR3 is TGTGCCAGCAGTTTACGACTAGGACAGTCTGGGGCCAACGTCCTGACTTTC.

V and J are TRBV29-1 and TRBJ1-2; TRBD1 matches 7 bases. CDR1 SQVTM and CDR2 ANQGSEA come from the germline V gene. The junction had 9 bases not matched to a gene; V was cut back by 6 bases and J by 8 bases. The CDR3 is made up of 12 amino acids. The CDR3 sequence is CSVGDSPRGYTF. The DNA of the CDR3 is TGCAGCGTAGGGGACAGCCCCAGGGGCTACACCTTC.

This chain joins TRBV4-3 and TRBJ1-6; no reliable D call. Deletions cut 0 bases from V and 0 bases from J, with 12 bases between. Germline CDR1 is LGHNA and CDR2 is YSLEER. This CDR3 contains 18 residues. The CDR3 DNA is TGCGCCAGCAGCCAAGATCGGTCGTCTGGCTCCTATAATTCACCCCTCCACTTT. This encodes CASSQDRSSGSYNSPLHF.

The rearrangement joins TRBV27 to TRBJ2-2; 11 bases are a match to TRBD2. Germline CDR1 and CDR2: MNHEY and SMNVEV (reference sequence). V trimming: 3 bases; J trimming: 7 bases; junction bases outside the gene matches: 7. The CDR3 length is 16 residues. The CDR3: CASSLCLAGGCGELFF. CDR3 in DNA: TGTGCCAGCAGTTTGTGTCTAGCGGGGGGTTGCGGGGAGCTGTTTTTT.

The chain has TRBV4-2 and TRBJ2-1; the D gene could be TRBD1 or TRBD2 (5 bases each). CDR3 length equals 18 residues. V was pared by 3 bases and J by 4 bases, with 22 bases between. Germline loops: CDR1 LGHNA, CDR2 YNFKEQ. The CDR3 coding sequence is TGTGCCAGCAGCCATCTTAAGACTGGGGACCACCTTTACAATGAGCAGTTCTTC. It translates to CASSHLKTGDHLYNEQFF.

V is TRBV5-1 and J is TRBJ2-6; D remains unclear. This CDR3 is 15 amino acids long. V was cut by 7 bases and J by 4 bases, with 15 bases left in between. Germline loops: CDR1 SGHRS, CDR2 YFSETQ. CDR3 sequence (DNA): TGCGCCAGCGATTTCGACGGGTTAGGGGCCAACGTCCTGACTTTC. Amino acid sequence: CASDFDGLGANVLTF. Variable domain in full (rest from reference TRBV5-1 and TRBJ2-6): KAGVTQTPRYLIKTRGQQVTLSCSPISGHRSVSWYQQTPGQGLQFLFEYFSETQRNKGNFPGRFSGRQFSNSRSEMNVSTLELGDSALYLCASDFDGLGANVLTFGAGSRLTVL.

CDR3 nucleotides: TGTGCCAGTAGTACGGGGACAGGGCCCAATCAGCCCCAGCATTTT. Amino acid sequence: CASSTGTGPNQPQHF. This sequence joins TRBV19 and TRBJ1-5; 9 bases match TRBD1. Germline CDR1 is LNHDA and CDR2 is SQIVND (reference sequence). Trimming at V came to 4 bases and at J to 3 bases, leaving 4 bases not matched to a gene. The CDR3 loop spans 15 amino acids.